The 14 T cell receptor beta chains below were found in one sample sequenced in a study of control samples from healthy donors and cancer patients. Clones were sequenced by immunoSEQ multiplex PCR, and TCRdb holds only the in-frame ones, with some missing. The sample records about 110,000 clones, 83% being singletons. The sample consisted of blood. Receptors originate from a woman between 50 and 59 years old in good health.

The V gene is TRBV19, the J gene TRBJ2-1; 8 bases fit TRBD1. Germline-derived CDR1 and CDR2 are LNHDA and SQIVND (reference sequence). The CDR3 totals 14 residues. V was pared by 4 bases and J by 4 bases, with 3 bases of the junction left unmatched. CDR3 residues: CASSTTGGYNEQFF. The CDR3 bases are TGTGCCAGTAGTACAACAGGGGGTTACAATGAGCAGTTCTTC. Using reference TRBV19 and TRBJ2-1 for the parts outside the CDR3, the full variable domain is DGGITQSPKYLFRKEGQNVTLSCEQNLNHDAMYWYRQDPGQGLRLIYYSQIVNDFQKGDIAEGYSVSREKKESFPLTVTSAQKNPTAFYLCASSTTGGYNEQFFGPGTRLTVL.

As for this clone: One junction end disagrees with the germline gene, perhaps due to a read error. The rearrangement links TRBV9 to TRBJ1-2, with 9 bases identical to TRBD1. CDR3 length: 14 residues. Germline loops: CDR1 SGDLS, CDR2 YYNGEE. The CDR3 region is CASSAGGRTGTGIF. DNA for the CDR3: TGTGCCAGCAGCGCAGGAGGGCGTACCGGGACAGGGATATTC.

The CDR3 DNA reads TGTGCCAGCAGCTTCGGGACAGGGAATTACTACGAGCAGTACTTC. Protein sequence: CASSFGTGNYYEQYF. The chain joins TRBV7-2 to TRBJ2-7, with 9 positions matching TRBD1. The CDR3 runs 15 residues. With 3 bases clipped from V and 3 bases from J, the junction kept 6 bases outside the gene matches. The germline CDR1 and CDR2 sequences are SGHTA and FQGNSA.

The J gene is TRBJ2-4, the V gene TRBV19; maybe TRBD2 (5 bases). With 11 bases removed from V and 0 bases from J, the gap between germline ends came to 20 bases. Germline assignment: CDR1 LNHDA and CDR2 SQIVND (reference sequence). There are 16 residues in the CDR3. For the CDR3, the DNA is TGTGCCTCCCGAGGTCCCGGGATACTAGCCAAAAACATTCAGTACTTC. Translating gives CASRGPGILAKNIQYF.

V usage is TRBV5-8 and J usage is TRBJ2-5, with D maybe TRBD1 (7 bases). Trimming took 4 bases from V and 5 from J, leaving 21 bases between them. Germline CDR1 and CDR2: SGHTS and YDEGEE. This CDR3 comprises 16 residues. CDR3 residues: CASSQHGTAEGETQYF. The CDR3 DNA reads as TGTGCCAGCAGCCAACACGGGACAGCGGAGGGCGAGACCCAGTACTTC.

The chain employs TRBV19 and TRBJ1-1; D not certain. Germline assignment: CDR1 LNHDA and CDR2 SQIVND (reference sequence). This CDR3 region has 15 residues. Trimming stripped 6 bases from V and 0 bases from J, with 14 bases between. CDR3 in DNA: TGTGCCAGTAGCCGAGAGGCCAGATTGAACACTGAAGCTTTCTTT. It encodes CASSREARLNTEAFF.

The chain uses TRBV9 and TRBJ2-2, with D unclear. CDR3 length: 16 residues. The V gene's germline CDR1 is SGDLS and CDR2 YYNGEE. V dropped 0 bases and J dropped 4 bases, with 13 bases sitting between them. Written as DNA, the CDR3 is TGTGCCAGCAGCGTAGCGGGTAATTCGGGCACCGGGGAGCTGTTTTTT. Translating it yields CASSVAGNSGTGELFF.

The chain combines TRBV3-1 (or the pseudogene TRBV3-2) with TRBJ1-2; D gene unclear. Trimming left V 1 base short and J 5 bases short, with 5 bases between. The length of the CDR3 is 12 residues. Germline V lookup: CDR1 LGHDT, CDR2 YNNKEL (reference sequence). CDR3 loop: CASSQVSYGYTF. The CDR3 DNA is TGTGCCAGCAGCCAAGTTAGTTATGGCTACACCTTC.

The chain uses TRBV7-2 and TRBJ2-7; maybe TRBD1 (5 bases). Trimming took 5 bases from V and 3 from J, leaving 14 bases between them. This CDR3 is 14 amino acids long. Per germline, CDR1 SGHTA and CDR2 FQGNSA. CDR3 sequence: CASSTLDRVYEQYF. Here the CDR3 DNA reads TGTGCCAGCAGCACCCTAGACAGAGTCTACGAGCAGTACTTC.

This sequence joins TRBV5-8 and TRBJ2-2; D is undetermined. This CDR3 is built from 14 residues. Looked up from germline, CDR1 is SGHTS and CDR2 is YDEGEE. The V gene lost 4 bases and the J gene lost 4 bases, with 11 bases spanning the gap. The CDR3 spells CASSRVLVTGELFF. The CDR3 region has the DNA TGTGCCAGCAGCCGGGTTTTGGTCACCGGGGAGCTGTTTTTT.

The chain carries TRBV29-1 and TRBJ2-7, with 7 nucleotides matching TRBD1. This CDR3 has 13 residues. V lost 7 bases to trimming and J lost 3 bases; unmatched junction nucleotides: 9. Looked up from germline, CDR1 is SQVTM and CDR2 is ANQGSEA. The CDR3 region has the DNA TGCAGCGCCGTACTGGGACAGAGCTACGAGCAGTACTTC. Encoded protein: CSAVLGQSYEQYF.

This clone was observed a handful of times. CDR3 DNA: TGTGCCAGCAGCTTAGGGCCGCAGAGGAGTGGAGCTTTCTTT. Protein product: CASSLGPQRSGAFF. V usage is TRBV7-8 and J usage is TRBJ1-1; D ambiguous. Looked up from germline, CDR1 is SGHVS and CDR2 is FQNEAQ. The CDR3 sequence is 14 residues long. The V end was cut by 1 base, the J end by 10 bases, with 16 bases between.

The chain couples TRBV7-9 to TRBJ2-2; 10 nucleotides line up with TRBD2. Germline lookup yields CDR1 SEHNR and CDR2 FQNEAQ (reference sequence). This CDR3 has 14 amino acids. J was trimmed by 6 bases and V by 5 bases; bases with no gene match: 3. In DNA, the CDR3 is TGTGCCAGCAGCCTGGGGACTAGCGCCGGGGAGCTGTTTTTT. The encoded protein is CASSLGTSAGELFF.

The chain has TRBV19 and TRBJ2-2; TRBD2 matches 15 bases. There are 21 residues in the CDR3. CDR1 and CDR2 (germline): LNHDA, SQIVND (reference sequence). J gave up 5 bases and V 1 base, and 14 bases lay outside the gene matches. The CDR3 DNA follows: TGTGCCAGTAGTATAGCGTGGATAGGGGGACTAGCGGGAGGAAGGACCGGGGAGCTGTTTTTT. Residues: CASSIAWIGGLAGGRTGELFF.